The 4 T cell receptor beta chains below come from one sample, sequenced in a study of control samples from healthy donors and cancer patients. Libraries were prepared by immunoSEQ multiplex PCR; TCRdb keeps only in-frame clonotypes and omits some of them. Here the sample spans about 130,000 clones, roughly 90% being singletons. The source material was blood. The receptors derive from a man younger than 35 in good health.

The rearrangement joins TRBV20-1 to TRBJ2-3; TRBD2 is a possible D gene (6 bases). This CDR3 is 15 amino acids long. V was cut by 3 bases and J by 4 bases, with 17 bases left in between. Per the germline V gene, CDR1 is DFQATT and CDR2 is SNEGSKA (reference sequence). CDR3 coding DNA: TGCAGTGCTAGTCCCTCGGGCGGGGCCGCAGATACGCAGTATTTT. It translates to CSASPSGGAADTQYF.

The V gene is TRBV19, the J gene TRBJ1-6, with D tentatively TRBD1 (6 bases). With 10 bases removed from V and 6 bases from J, the gap between germline ends came to 16 bases. CDR1 is LNHDA, CDR2 SQIVND, per germline (reference sequence). The CDR3 covers 14 residues. The CDR3 is CATQEGDPNSPLHF. The CDR3 region has the DNA TGTGCCACCCAAGAGGGGGATCCTAATTCACCCCTCCACTTT.

This clone has only one observation. This chain joins TRBV11-2 and TRBJ2-2, with D possibly TRBD2 on 6 matching bases. The CDR3 sequence is 16 residues long. V was trimmed by 5 bases and J by 1 base, leaving 14 bases between them. Germline values: CDR1 SGHAT, CDR2 FQNNGV. CDR3 bases: TGTGCCAGCAGCCGCGGTGCGGGACTGAACACCGGGGAGCTGTTTTTT. Its protein is CASSRGAGLNTGELFF.

This sequence joins TRBV5-1 and TRBJ2-1, with D maybe TRBD2 (5 bases). The length of the CDR3 is 12 residues. Germline CDR1 is SGHRS and CDR2 is YFSETQ. Trimming pared 2 bases from V and 6 bases from J, leaving 6 bases between. Written as DNA, the CDR3 is TGCGCCAGCAGCTTTGCGGGCAATGAGCAGTTCTTC. Amino acid sequence: CASSFAGNEQFF.